This T cell receptor (beta chain) was sequenced during a study of shared clonotypes between healthy human individuals. Overall study context: The cohort comprised a couple of women and a few men. Their ages spanned 18 to 49 years.

Positively selected for CCR7, the CD45RO-negative cells used as naive CD8 cells excluded terminally differentiated effector memory CD45RA+ cells. The table lists this clone with a count of one. Produced via immunoSEQ multiplex PCR; TCRdb's table is partial and in-frame only. The sample consists of some 2,100,000 clones, more than 85% of them appearing once. V was clipped by 10 bases and J by 3 bases, with 16 bases between them. Germline assignment: CDR1 LNHDA and CDR2 SQIVND (reference sequence). The CDR3 sequence is 14 residues long. This chain links TRBV19 with TRBJ2-1; a weak D match, TRBD1 (5 bases). The material sequenced was naive CD8+ T cells from PBMCs. The clonotype was recovered from a man aged 18 to 29 in good health. Some clones in this sample may be carry-over from other donors' samples. This CDR3 is CATSLGVNYNEQFF. CDR3 sequence (DNA): TGTGCCACCTCCTTAGGGGTCAACTACAATGAGCAGTTCTTC.